The 5 T cell receptor beta chains listed next were all sequenced from one sample in a study of cytomegalovirus exposure and HLA in healthy donors. PCR employed 60 Vbeta and 13 Jbeta primers. The table came from immunoSEQ multiplex PCR; TCRdb's copy has only in-frame clones and leaves some out. The table records 50,000 to 70,000 clones, around 62% of them present only once. What was sequenced was PBMCs. Receptors were obtained from a man aged 30 to 45 in good health and CMV-seronegative.

The chain joins TRBV6-1 to TRBJ1-3; tentatively, D is TRBD1 (5 bases). The V gene lost 4 bases and the J gene lost 1 base, with 14 bases spanning the gap. Looked up from germline, CDR1 is MNHNS and CDR2 is SASEGT. The CDR3 totals 16 residues. The CDR3 nucleotides read TGTGCCAGCAGTGGACAACACAGACAGTCTGGAAACACCATATATTTT. It codes for CASSGQHRQSGNTIYF.

The chain combines TRBV18 with TRBJ1-6; D ambiguous. CDR3 length equals 16 residues. V lost 3 bases to trimming and J lost 2 bases, with 11 bases between them. In germline, CDR1 is KGHSH, CDR2 LQKENI. The CDR3 loop is CASSPTAVTYNSPLHF. The DNA for the CDR3 is TGTGCCAGCTCACCGACGGCGGTCACCTATAATTCACCCCTCCACTTT.

This sequence joins TRBV7-2 and TRBJ2-1; 8 nucleotides match TRBD2. The trim removed 5 bases at V and 9 bases at J, leaving 9 bases unmatched. This CDR3 is 14 amino acids long. Germline assignment: CDR1 SGHTA and CDR2 FQGNSA. CDR3 in DNA: TGTGCCAGCAGCGTAACTAGCGGCGGTCTTGAGCAGTTCTTC. It translates to CASSVTSGGLEQFF.

The J gene is TRBJ1-4, the V gene TRBV7-8; 7 bases fit TRBD1. The length of the CDR3 is 14 residues. V was clipped by 5 bases and J by 7 bases; unmatched bases: 7. Germline-derived CDR1 and CDR2 are SGHVS and FQNEAQ. The CDR3 nucleotides read TGTGCCAGCAGCGCACAGGGGATTAGTGAAAAACTGTTTTTT. Translated, it gives CASSAQGISEKLFF.

V gene TRBV20-1 combines with J gene TRBJ2-7, with D unresolved. Germline V CDR1 and CDR2: DFQATT, SNEGSKA (reference sequence). Trimming stripped 6 bases from V and 3 bases from J, with 9 bases between. The CDR3 loop spans 11 amino acids. In nucleotides, the CDR3 is TGCAGTGCCAAACAGAACTACGAGCAGTACTTC. Translating it yields CSAKQNYEQYF.